The clone carrying this TCR beta chain was observed a few times. TCRdb re-called the RT-PCR reads through MiXCR, storing one row per CDR3 protein. The sample has 430,000 or so distinct CDR3 sequences, approximately 11% seen once; the top ten hold 12%. The data belong to a study of response to subunit inactivated influenza vaccine. The germline V and J ends were trimmed by 3 bases and 4 bases, with 7 bases remaining between them. The germline gives CDR1 WSHSY, CDR2 SAAADI. The CDR3 has 13 amino acids. V gene TRBV10-2 combines with J gene TRBJ1-5; D unresolved. This sample comprised PBMCs from blood, obtained roughly 48 days after vaccination. This clonotype originated in a man in his fifties who received an inactivated influenza vaccine. The CDR3 region has the DNA TGCGCCAGCAGTGAATCCCCTAATCAGCCCCAGCATTTT. This sequence encodes CASSESPNQPQHF.